This passage covers 6 T cell receptor beta chains from one sample sequenced in a study of a mutant IDH1 vaccine in newly diagnosed glioma. Their antigen targets remain unknown. The time point: week 35, safety follow-up. Each vaccine dose was 300 ug of mutant IDH1 20-mer peptide, with topical imiquimod. TCRdb's copy holds only in-frame clones and misses some; the assay was immunoSEQ multiplex PCR. The sample shows about 48,000 clones, 65% to 85% of them seen only once. This specimen consisted of PBMCs, obtained from a glioma patient whose treatment included an IDH1 peptide vaccine. These receptors were collected from a man in his forties or fifties with glioma.

CDR3: CASSGQVPSSPLHF. The CDR3 region has the DNA TGTGCCAGCAGTGGACAGGTCCCAAGTTCACCCCTCCACTTT. J is TRBJ1-6 and V is TRBV6-1; possibly TRBD1 for D (6 bases). Germline V gene sequence: CDR1 MNHNS, CDR2 SASEGT. The V and J ends lost 4 bases and 9 bases respectively, with 13 bases between them. The CDR3 runs 14 residues.

This chain joins TRBV7-9 and TRBJ2-7, with TRBD1 matching over 10 bases. Per germline, CDR1 SEHNR and CDR2 FQNEAQ (reference sequence). J gave up 4 bases and V 8 bases, and 11 bases lay outside the gene matches. This CDR3 has 15 amino acids. CDR3 loop: CASGLVTGGLYEQYF. CDR3 sequence (DNA): TGTGCCAGCGGACTTGTGACAGGGGGCCTATACGAGCAGTACTTC.

The chain is built from TRBV20-1 and TRBJ2-4; 9 nucleotides align to TRBD1. The CDR3 length is 11 residues. Germline V lookup: CDR1 DFQATT, CDR2 SNEGSKA (reference sequence). Trimming took 6 bases from V and 12 from J; bases not matched to a gene: 6. CDR3 bases: TGCAGTGCGGCGGGACAGGGTAATCAGTACTTC. The encoded protein is CSAAGQGNQYF.

The chain links TRBV10-3 to TRBJ1-4; D gene ambiguous. The V gene's germline CDR1 is ENHRY and CDR2 SYGVKD. V lost 2 bases and J lost 0, with 1 base in between. The CDR3 consists of 13 residues. In nucleotides, the CDR3 is TGTGCCATCAGTGAGACAACTAATGAAAAACTGTTTTTT. This sequence encodes CAISETTNEKLFF.

The chain recombines TRBV4-1 with TRBJ1-5; no clear D. Trimming stripped 4 bases from V and 2 bases from J, with 12 bases between. The germline V gene has CDR1 MGHRA and CDR2 YSYEKL. The CDR3 runs 15 residues. CDR3 sequence reads: CASSPEDLGNQPQHF. CDR3 DNA: TGCGCCAGCAGCCCGGAGGATCTTGGCAATCAGCCCCAGCATTTT.

This chain joins TRBV11-2 and TRBJ2-1, with 7 bases identical to TRBD1. Per germline, CDR1 SGHAT and CDR2 FQNNGV. The CDR3 runs to 15 residues. Trimming removed 6 bases from V and 1 base from J; junction bases left unmatched: 6. CDR3 region: CASRPTGVSYNEQFF. CDR3 DNA: TGTGCCAGCAGGCCCACAGGGGTGTCCTACAATGAGCAGTTCTTC.